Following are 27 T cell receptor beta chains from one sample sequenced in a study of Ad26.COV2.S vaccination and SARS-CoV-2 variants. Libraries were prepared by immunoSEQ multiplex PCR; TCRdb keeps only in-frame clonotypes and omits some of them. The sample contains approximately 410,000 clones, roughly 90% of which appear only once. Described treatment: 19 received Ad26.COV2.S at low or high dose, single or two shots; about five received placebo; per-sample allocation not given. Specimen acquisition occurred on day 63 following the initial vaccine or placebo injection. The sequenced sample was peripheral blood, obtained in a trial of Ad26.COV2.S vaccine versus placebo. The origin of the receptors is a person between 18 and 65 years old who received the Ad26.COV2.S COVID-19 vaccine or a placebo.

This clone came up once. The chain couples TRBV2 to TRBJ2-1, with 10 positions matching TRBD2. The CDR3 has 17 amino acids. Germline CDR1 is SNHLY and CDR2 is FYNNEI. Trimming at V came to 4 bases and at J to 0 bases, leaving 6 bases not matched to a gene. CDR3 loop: CASSVRLAGVSYNEQFF. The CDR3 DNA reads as TGTGCCAGCAGTGTAAGGCTAGCGGGGGTCTCCTACAATGAGCAGTTCTTC.

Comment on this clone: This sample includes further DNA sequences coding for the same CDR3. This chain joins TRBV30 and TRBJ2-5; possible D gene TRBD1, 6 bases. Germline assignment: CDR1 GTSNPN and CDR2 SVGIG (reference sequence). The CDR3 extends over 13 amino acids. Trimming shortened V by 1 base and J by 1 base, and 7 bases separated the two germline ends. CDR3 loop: CAWSGQAQETQYF. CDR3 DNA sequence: TGTGCCTGGAGTGGACAGGCCCAAGAGACCCAGTACTTC.

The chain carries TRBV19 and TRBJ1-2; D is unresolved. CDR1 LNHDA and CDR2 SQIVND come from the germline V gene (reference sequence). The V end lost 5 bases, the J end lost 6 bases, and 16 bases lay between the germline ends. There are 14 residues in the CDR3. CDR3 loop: CASSSQGYLDGYTF. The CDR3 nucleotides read TGTGCCAGTAGTTCCCAAGGCTACCTCGATGGCTACACCTTC.

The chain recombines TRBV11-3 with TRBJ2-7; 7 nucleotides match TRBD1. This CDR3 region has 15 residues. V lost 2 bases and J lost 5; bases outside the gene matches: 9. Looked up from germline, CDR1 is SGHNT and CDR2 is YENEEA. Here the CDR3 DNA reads TGTGCCAGCAGCTTATATGGGACAGCATTAAACGAGCAGTACTTC. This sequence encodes CASSLYGTALNEQYF.

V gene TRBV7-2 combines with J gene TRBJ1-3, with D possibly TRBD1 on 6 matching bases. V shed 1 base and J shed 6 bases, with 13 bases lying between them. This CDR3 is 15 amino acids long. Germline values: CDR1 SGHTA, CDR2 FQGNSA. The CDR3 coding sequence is TGTGCCAGCAGCTTAGTTACGGGGGCTGAAAACACCATATATTTT. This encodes CASSLVTGAENTIYF.

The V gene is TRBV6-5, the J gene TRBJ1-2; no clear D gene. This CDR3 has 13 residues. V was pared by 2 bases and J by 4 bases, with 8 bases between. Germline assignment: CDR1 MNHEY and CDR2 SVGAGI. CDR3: CASSYPGLYGYTF. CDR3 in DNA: TGTGCCAGCAGTTACCCGGGCCTCTATGGCTACACCTTC.

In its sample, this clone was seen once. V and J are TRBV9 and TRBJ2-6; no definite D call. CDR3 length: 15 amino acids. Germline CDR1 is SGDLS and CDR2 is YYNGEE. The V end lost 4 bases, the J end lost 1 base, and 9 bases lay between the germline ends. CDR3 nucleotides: TGTGCCAGCAGCCCCCACAGATCTGGGGCCAACGTCCTGACTTTC. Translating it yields CASSPHRSGANVLTF.

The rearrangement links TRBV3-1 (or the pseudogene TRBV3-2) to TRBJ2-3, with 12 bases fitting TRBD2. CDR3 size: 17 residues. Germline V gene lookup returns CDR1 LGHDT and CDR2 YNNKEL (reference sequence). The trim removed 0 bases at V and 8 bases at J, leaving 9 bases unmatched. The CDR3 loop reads CASSQDLAGGAGRTQYF. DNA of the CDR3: TGTGCCAGCAGCCAAGATCTAGCGGGGGGGGCCGGTCGTACGCAGTATTTT.

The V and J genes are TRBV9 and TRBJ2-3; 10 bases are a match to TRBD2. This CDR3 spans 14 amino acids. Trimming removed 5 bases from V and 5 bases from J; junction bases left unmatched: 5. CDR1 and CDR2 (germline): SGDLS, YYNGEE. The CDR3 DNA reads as TGTGCCAGCAGTACTAGCGGGGCGGGAGATACGCAGTATTTT. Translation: CASSTSGAGDTQYF.

CDR3 bases: TGCGCCAGCAGCTTGGCAGGGGAAGACATTCAGTACTTC. It is translated as CASSLAGEDIQYF. The chain has TRBV5-1 and TRBJ2-4; possibly TRBD1 for D (6 bases). The V end lost 0 bases, the J end lost 8 bases, and 9 bases lay between the germline ends. Germline CDR1 SGHRS, CDR2 YFSETQ. The CDR3 length is 13 residues.

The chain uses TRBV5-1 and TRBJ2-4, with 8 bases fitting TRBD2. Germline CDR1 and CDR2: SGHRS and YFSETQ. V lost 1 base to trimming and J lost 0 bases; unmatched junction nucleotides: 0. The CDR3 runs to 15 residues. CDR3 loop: CASSLSGGAKNIQYF. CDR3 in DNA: TGCGCCAGCAGCTTGAGCGGGGGAGCCAAAAACATTCAGTACTTC. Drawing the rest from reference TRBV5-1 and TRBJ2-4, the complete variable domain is KAGVTQTPRYLIKTRGQQVTLSCSPISGHRSVSWYQQTPGQGLQFLFEYFSETQRNKGNFPGRFSGRQFSNSRSEMNVSTLELGDSALYLCASSLSGGAKNIQYFGAGTRLSVL.

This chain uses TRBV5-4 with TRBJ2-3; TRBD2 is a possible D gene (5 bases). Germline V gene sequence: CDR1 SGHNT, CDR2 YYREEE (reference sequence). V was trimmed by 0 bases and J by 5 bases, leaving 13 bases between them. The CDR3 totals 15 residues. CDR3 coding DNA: TGTGCCAGCAGCTTGGTTCGCGGGTTCGGAGATACGCAGTATTTT. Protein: CASSLVRGFGDTQYF.

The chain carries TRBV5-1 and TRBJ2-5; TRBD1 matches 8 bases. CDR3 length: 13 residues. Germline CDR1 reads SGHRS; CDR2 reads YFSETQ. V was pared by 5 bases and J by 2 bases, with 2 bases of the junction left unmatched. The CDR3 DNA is TGCGCCAGCAGGGGACAGGTTCAAGAGACCCAGTACTTC. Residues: CASRGQVQETQYF.

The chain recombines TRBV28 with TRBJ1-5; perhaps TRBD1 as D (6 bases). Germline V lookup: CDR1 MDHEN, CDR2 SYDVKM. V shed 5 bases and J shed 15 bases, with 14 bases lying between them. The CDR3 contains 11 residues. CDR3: CASSTMTGPHF. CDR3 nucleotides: TGTGCCAGCAGTACTATGACAGGCCCGCATTTT.

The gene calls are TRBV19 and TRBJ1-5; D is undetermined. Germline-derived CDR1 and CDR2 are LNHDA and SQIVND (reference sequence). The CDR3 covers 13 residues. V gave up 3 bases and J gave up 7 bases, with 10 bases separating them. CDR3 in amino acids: CASSMGRRQPQHF. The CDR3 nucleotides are TGTGCCAGTAGTATGGGCCGGAGGCAGCCCCAGCATTTT.

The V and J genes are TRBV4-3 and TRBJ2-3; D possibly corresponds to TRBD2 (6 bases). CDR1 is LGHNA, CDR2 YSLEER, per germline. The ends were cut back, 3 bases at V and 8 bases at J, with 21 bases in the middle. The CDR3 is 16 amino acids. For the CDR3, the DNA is TGCGCCAGCAGCCAGATACGCGGGGAAGGCGGAGGTACGCAGTATTTT. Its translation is CASSQIRGEGGGTQYF.

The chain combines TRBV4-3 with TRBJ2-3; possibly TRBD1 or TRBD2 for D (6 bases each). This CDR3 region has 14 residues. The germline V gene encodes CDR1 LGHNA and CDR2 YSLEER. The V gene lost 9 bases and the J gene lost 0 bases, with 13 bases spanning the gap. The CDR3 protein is CASCRGHSTDTQYF. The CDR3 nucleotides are TGCGCCAGTTGTCGGGGGCATAGCACAGATACGCAGTATTTT.

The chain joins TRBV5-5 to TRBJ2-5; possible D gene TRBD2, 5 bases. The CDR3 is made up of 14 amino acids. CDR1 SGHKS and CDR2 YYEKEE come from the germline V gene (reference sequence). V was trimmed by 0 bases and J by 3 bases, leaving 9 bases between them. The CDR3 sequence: CASSLAYGEETQYF. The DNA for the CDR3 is TGTGCCAGCAGCTTGGCCTACGGGGAAGAGACCCAGTACTTC.

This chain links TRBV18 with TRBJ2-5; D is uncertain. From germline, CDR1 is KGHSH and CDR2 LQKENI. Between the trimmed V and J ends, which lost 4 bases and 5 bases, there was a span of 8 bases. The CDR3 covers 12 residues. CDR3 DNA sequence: TGTGCCAGCTCACAGGGTCGGGAGACCCAGTACTTC. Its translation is CASSQGRETQYF.

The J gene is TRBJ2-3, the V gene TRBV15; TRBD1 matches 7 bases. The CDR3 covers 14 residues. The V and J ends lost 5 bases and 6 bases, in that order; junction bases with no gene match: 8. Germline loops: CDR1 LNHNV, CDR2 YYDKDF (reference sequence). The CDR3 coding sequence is TGTGCCACCAGCGGGCGACAGGGACCGGATACGCAGTATTTT. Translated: CATSGRQGPDTQYF.

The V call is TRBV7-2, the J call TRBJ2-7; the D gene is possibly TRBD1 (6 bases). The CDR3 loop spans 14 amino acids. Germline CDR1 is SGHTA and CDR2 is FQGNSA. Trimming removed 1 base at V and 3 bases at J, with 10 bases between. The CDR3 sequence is CASSLEVGGYEQYF. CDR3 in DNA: TGTGCCAGCAGCTTAGAGGTAGGGGGCTACGAGCAGTACTTC.

CDR3 loop: CASSLGGTPYEQYF. In DNA form, the CDR3 reads TGCGCCAGCAGCTTGGGGGGAACACCCTACGAGCAGTACTTC. This rearrangement joins TRBV5-1 to TRBJ2-7; no firm D call. The ends were cut back, 0 bases at V and 2 bases at J, with 9 bases in the middle. From germline, CDR1 is SGHRS and CDR2 YFSETQ. The CDR3 totals 14 residues.

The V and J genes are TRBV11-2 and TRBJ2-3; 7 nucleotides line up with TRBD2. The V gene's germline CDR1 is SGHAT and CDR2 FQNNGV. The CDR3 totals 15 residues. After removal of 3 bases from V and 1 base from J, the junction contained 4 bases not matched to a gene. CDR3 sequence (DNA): TGTGCCAGCAGCTTTTCGGGAGGCGGCACAGATACGCAGTATTTT. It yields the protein CASSFSGGGTDTQYF.

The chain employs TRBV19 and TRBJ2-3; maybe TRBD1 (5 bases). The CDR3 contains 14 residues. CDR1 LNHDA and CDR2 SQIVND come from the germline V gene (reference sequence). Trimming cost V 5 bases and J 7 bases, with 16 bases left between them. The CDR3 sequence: CASSPRTLRNTQYF. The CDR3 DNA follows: TGTGCCAGTAGTCCCCGGACATTGAGGAATACGCAGTATTTT.

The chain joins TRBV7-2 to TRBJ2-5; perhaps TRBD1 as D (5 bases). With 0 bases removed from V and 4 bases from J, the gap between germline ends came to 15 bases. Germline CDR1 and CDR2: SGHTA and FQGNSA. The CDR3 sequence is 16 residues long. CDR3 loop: CASSLASAGLGETQYF. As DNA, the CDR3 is TGTGCCAGCAGCTTAGCGTCCGCAGGGCTCGGAGAGACCCAGTACTTC.

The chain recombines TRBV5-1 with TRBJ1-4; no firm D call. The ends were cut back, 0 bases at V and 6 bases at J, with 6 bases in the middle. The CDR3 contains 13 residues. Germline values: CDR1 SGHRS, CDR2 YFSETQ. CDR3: CASSLGPDEKLFF. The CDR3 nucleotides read TGCGCCAGCAGCTTGGGTCCAGATGAAAAACTGTTTTTT.

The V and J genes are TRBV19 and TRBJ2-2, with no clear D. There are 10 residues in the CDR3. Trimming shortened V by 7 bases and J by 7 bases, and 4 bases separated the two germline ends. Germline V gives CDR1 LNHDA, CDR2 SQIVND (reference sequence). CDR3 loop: CASNGGELFF. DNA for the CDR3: TGTGCCAGTAATGGCGGGGAGCTGTTTTTT.